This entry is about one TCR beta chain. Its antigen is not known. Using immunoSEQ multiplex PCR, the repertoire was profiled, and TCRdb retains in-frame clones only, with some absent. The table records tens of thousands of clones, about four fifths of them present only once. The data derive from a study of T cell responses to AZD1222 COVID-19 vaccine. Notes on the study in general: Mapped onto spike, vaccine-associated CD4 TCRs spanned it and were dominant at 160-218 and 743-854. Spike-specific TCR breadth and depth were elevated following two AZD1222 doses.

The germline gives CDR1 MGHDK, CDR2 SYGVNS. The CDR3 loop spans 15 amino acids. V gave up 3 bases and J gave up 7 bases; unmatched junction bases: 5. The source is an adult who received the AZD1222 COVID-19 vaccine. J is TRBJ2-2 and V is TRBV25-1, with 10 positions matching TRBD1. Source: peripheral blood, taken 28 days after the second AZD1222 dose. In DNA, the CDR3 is TGTGCCAGCAGTGAGCGGACAGGGGGGATCGGGGAGCTGTTTTTT. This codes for CASSERTGGIGELFF.